This is a list of T cell receptor beta chains from one sample in a study of shared T cell receptors in the human thymus. TCRdb's table, derived via immunoSEQ multiplex PCR, lists solely in-frame clones and lacks some. The sample includes about 380,000 clones, roughly 94% seen only once; the top ten take about 0.02%. The sample comprised thymocytes. These receptors were taken from a human donor. Both conserved end residues are part of each CDR3. D genes are given only for firm matches. Size values are once, few and many counts, or a class for expanded clones, and some rows have none.

cdr3_nt cdr3_aa j_call v_call d_call clone_size
TGTGCCAGCAGCCCTTTTTCCCCGGGACTAGCGGGAGGTGGTGAGCAGTTCTTC CASSPFSPGLAGGGEQFF TRBJ2-1 TRBV9 TRBD2 once
TGTGCCAGTAGTATAGATCGGGCAGGGGTAACCAAAAACATTCAGTACTTC CASSIDRAGVTKNIQYF TRBJ2-4 TRBV19 . few
TGTGCCAGCAGTACCCAGACCCGCCGGCGACAGGGGTCGGTACTCCATGGCTACACCTTC CASSTQTRRRQGSVLHGYTF TRBJ1-2 TRBV28 TRBD1 .
TGTGCCAGCAGTGAATGGGGACTCACAGATACGCAGTATTTT CASSEWGLTDTQYF TRBJ2-3 TRBV6-1 . .
TGTGCCAGCATGGGGGGGCAGGGGACAGATACGCAGTATTTT CASMGGQGTDTQYF TRBJ2-3 TRBV6-1 . .
TGTGCCAGCAGTTTCTTACCTCGGGACAGGGCTGGGGCTGAAGCTTTCTTT CASSFLPRDRAGAEAFF TRBJ1-1 TRBV28 TRBD1 .
TGTGCCAGCAGTTACTCGAGGCAGCCTGACGGGGAGCTGTTTTTT CASSYSRQPDGELFF TRBJ2-2 TRBV6-5 . .
TGTGCCAGCAGCTCTTCAACTAGCGGGAGGGCCGGGGAGCTGTTTTTT CASSSSTSGRAGELFF TRBJ2-2 TRBV7-9 TRBD2 once
TGTGCCACCGCCGGGGGCGGGCCTCACAATGAGCAGTTCTTC CATAGGGPHNEQFF TRBJ2-1 TRBV27 . .
TGTGCCAGCAGCCAACGGGACACAGATACGCAGTATTTT CASSQRDTDTQYF TRBJ2-3 TRBV7-8 . .
TGTGCCAGCTCACCCCAGGGGGCCCCTAATGAAAAACTGTTTTTT CASSPQGAPNEKLFF TRBJ1-4 TRBV18 TRBD1 .
TGCGCCAGCAGCCAAGGGACTAGCGTGCGCACAGATACGCAGTATTTT CASSQGTSVRTDTQYF TRBJ2-3 TRBV4-1 TRBD2 .
TGCGCCAGCAGCTTGGGAGTAAGGACAGGGGCACTAGCGGGCCAGTACAATGAGCAGTTCTTC CASSLGVRTGALAGQYNEQFF TRBJ2-1 TRBV5-1 . .
TGTGCCAGCAGTTTCCCCTACGAGCAGTACTTC CASSFPYEQYF TRBJ2-7 TRBV27 . .
TGTGCCTGGAGTCCCGGTGAAAAACTGTTTTTT CAWSPGEKLFF TRBJ1-4 TRBV30 . .
TGTGCCAGCAGTATCAGTTACTCTGGAAACACCATATATTTT CASSISYSGNTIYF TRBJ1-3 TRBV27 . .
TGTGCCAGCAGCCAAGATGCGGAGGGTAGGTGGAGACTACCCCTCACAGATACGCAGTATTTT CASSQDAEGRWRLPLTDTQYF TRBJ2-3 TRBV14 . .
TGTGCCAGCAGCCCACGTAGCGGTTGGACTGAAGCTTTCTTT CASSPRSGWTEAFF TRBJ1-1 TRBV5-5 . .
TGTGCCAGCAGAAGACGGCCCGGGACGGACGTCACAGATACGCAGTATTTT CASRRRPGTDVTDTQYF TRBJ2-3 TRBV27 . .
TGTGCCAGCAGGTCCAGGGCGGGAGGATTTTTCAATGAGCAGTTCTTC CASRSRAGGFFNEQFF TRBJ2-1 TRBV7-2 TRBD2 .
TGTGCCAGCAGTTTACAGGGGGCCCCCTACGAGCAGTACTTC CASSLQGAPYEQYF TRBJ2-7 TRBV6-6 TRBD1 .
TGTGCCAGCAGCCCCTCCCCCCCCAGGGAACAGTATGGCTACACCTTC CASSPSPPREQYGYTF TRBJ1-2 TRBV7-8 . .
TGTGCCAGCAGCCAAGTGTGGACCGTTTGGCATGAGCAGTTCTTC CASSQVWTVWHEQFF TRBJ2-1 TRBV14 . .
TGCGCCAGCAGCTTTAGCGCAGGGAGGAACACCGGGGAGCTGTTTTTT CASSFSAGRNTGELFF TRBJ2-2 TRBV5-1 . .
TGTGCCAGCTCACCAGGGCGGGACCTTCCCTACGAGCAGTACTTC CASSPGRDLPYEQYF TRBJ2-7 TRBV18 . .
TGCGCCAGCAGCCTAGACGGCACTCCGGTGGGCAATGAGCAGTTCTTC CASSLDGTPVGNEQFF TRBJ2-1 TRBV4-1 . .
TGCAGCGTTGGTGAGGGTATTGGAGGCACAGATACGCAGTATTTT CSVGEGIGGTDTQYF TRBJ2-3 TRBV29-1 . .
TGTGCCATCAGGGAGAAGATGAACACTGAAGCTTTCTTT CAIREKMNTEAFF TRBJ1-1 TRBV10-3 . .
TGTGCCAGTAGTATTCTTCGGGCCTATCACCTGAACACTGAAGCTTTCTTT CASSILRAYHLNTEAFF TRBJ1-1 TRBV19 . .